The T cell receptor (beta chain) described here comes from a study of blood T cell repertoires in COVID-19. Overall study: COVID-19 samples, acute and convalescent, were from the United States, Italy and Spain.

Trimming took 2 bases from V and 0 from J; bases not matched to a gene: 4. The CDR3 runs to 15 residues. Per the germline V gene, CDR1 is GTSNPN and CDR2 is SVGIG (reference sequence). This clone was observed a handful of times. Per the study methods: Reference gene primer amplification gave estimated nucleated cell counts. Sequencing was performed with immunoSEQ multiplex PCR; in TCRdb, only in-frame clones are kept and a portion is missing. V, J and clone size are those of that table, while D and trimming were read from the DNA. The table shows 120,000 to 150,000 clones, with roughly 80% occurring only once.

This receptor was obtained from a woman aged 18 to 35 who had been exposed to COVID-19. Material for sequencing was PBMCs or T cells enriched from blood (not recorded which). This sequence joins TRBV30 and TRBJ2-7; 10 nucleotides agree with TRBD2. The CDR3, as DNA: TGTGCCTGGAGTCCAATAGCGGGAGGCTCCTACGAGCAGTACTTC. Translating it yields CAWSPIAGGSYEQYF.